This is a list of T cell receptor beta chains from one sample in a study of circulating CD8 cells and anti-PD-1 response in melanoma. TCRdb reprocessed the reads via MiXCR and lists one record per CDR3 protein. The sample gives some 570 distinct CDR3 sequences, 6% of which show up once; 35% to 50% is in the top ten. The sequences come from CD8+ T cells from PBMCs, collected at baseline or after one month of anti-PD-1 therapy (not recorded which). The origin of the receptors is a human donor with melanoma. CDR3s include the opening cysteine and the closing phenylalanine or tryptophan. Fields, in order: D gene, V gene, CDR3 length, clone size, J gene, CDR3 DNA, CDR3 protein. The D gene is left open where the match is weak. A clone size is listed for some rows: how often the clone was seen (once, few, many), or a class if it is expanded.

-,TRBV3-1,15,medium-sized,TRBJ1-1,TGTGCCAGCAGCCAAGGCGCGGGGCCCGGCACTGAAGCTTTCTTT,CASSQGAGPGTEAFF
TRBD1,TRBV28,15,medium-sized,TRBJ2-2,TGTGCCAGCAGTTTAGGGACAGTGAACACCGGGGAGCTGTTTTTT,CASSLGTVNTGELFF
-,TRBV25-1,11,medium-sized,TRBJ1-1,TGTGCCAGCAGTGAATTTACTGAAGCTTTCTTT,CASSEFTEAFF
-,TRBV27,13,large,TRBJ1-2,TGTGCCAGCAGTTTAGGGCCGCTCTCTGGCTACACCTTC,CASSLGPLSGYTF
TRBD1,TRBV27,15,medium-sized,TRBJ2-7,TGTGCCAGCAGTGCGACCGACAGGGGGCAATACGAGCAGTACTTC,CASSATDRGQYEQYF
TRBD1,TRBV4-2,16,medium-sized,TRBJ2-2,TGTGCCAGCAGCCAAGATGCCGCCCAGGGGGCCGGGGAGCTGTTTTTT,CASSQDAAQGAGELFF
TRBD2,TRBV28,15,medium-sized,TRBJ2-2,TGTGCCAGCAGTTGGCGAGGACTAGCGTCCGGGGAGCTGTTTTTT,CASSWRGLASGELFF
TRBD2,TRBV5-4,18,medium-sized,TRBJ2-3,TGTGCCAGCAGCTTCCCGACTAGCGGGGGGGTCGTCACAGATACGCAGTATTTT,CASSFPTSGGVVTDTQYF
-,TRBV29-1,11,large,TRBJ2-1,TGCAGCGTTACGCTGACAACGGGGCAGTTCTTC,CSVTLTTGQFF
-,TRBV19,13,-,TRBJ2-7,TGTGTCAGTAGTCCCGACGACGACTACGAGCAGTACTTC,CVSSPDDDYEQYF
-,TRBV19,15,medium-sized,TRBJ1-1,TGTGCCAGTAGTATCGGGACCCGTCTGAACACTGAAGCTTTCTTT,CASSIGTRLNTEAFF
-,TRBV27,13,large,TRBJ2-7,TGTGCCAGCAGTCCCGGAATCTCCTACGAGCAGTACTTC,CASSPGISYEQYF
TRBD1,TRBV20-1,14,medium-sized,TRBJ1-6,TGCAGTGCTCCCACGGGACAGTTCGAATCACCCCTCCACTTT,CSAPTGQFESPLHF
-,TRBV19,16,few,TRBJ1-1,TGTGCCAGTAGTATATACGCACGAGGGCTGAAAACTGAAGCTTTCTTT,CASSIYARGLKTEAFF
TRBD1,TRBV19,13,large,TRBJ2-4,TGTGCCAGTATAGGGGACAGCCGAAACATTCAGTACTTC,CASIGDSRNIQYF